The 25 T cell receptor beta chains reported below all come from one sample, sequenced in a study of cytomegalovirus exposure and HLA in healthy donors. Profiled with immunoSEQ multiplex PCR; TCRdb holds only in-frame clones, not every one. The table lists around 60,000 clones, just over 90% of them singletons, with 1% to 1.5% in the top ten. Sequenced input: PBMCs. These TCRs come from a woman aged 18 to 35 in good health and CMV-seronegative.

In this sample, this clone turned up a few times. This chain links TRBV4-2 with TRBJ1-1, with 7 bases identical to TRBD1. V dropped 4 bases and J dropped 5; count of bases not matched to a gene: 10. Germline V gives CDR1 LGHNA, CDR2 YNFKEQ. This CDR3 region has 15 residues. The CDR3 DNA sequence: TGTGCCAGCAGCCCCCGAGCAGGGGGAGAGACTGAAGCTTTCTTT. Encoded protein: CASSPRAGGETEAFF.

This clone was seen a few times. The chain is built from TRBV28 and TRBJ1-2; D is undetermined. CDR3 length equals 12 residues. CDR1 and CDR2 (germline): MDHEN, SYDVKM. The germline V and J ends were trimmed by 7 bases and 4 bases, with 10 bases remaining between them. In DNA, the CDR3 is TGTGCCAGCATGGGCCGGGGCTATGGCTACACCTTC. It specifies CASMGRGYGYTF.

This clone was seen just once. The rearrangement uses TRBV21-1 and TRBJ1-2; the D segment call TRBD1 is taken from the table without a DNA check. TRBV21-1 corresponds to a pseudogene. This CDR3 comprises 18 residues. The CDR3 spells CASSNTAEKGASLWGYTF. The CDR3 DNA is TGTGCCAGCAGCAACACGGCCGAAAAGGGGGCGTCTTTGTGGGGCTACACCTTC.

This chain uses TRBV12-2 with TRBJ2-2; the table calls TRBD2, which could not be checked here. TRBV12-2 is termed a pseudogene. The CDR3 contains 18 residues. The CDR3 DNA reads TGTGCAAGTCGCTTAGCACGCGGACTAGCGGGAGAAATCGGGGAGCTGTTTTTT. It encodes CASRLARGLAGEIGELFF.

The chain combines TRBV5-1 with TRBJ1-1; maybe TRBD1 (6 bases). V lost 4 bases and J 10 bases, leaving 14 bases between the germline ends. This CDR3 contains 12 residues. Germline assignment: CDR1 SGHRS and CDR2 YFSETQ. CDR3 nucleotide sequence: TGCGCCAGCAGCCCGCGGGGGCTCGGAGCTTTCTTT. It translates to CASSPRGLGAFF.

The gene calls are TRBV27 and TRBJ2-7; D might be TRBD2 (6 bases). Germline values: CDR1 MNHEY, CDR2 SMNVEV (reference sequence). The CDR3 length is 17 residues. V lost 0 bases and J 6 bases, leaving 21 bases between the germline ends. CDR3 in amino acids: CASSLSVLGRGGAEQYF. CDR3 DNA: TGTGCCAGCAGTTTATCGGTGTTAGGACGTGGCGGGGCCGAGCAGTACTTC.

The chain uses TRBV9 and TRBJ2-1; 8 bases agree with TRBD2. Germline values: CDR1 SGDLS, CDR2 YYNGEE. This CDR3 contains 15 residues. Trimming at V came to 3 bases and at J to 4 bases, leaving 6 bases not matched to a gene. The CDR3 nucleotides are TGTGCCAGCAGCGCCCTCGGGGGGGCATACAATGAGCAGTTCTTC. It codes for CASSALGGAYNEQFF.

This chain connects TRBV27 to TRBJ2-2; 11 nucleotides line up with TRBD2. The CDR3 is 19 amino acids. Germline V CDR1 and CDR2: MNHEY, SMNVEV (reference sequence). The ends lost 7 bases at V and 0 bases at J; junction bases unmatched: 13. The CDR3 loop reads CASTLRVIAGGTNTGELFF. CDR3 DNA: TGTGCCAGCACCCTCAGGGTTATAGCGGGGGGGACGAACACCGGGGAGCTGTTTTTT.

J is TRBJ2-3 and V is TRBV2; D perhaps matches TRBD2 (6 bases). Trimming left V 5 bases short and J 0 bases short, with 12 bases between. Germline V gene lookup returns CDR1 SNHLY and CDR2 FYNNEI. The CDR3 has 15 amino acids. CDR3 DNA sequence: TGTGCCAGCAGTCCGTCGGGGGTAAGCACAGATACGCAGTATTTT. Translation: CASSPSGVSTDTQYF. The full variable domain, rest sourced from reference TRBV2 and TRBJ2-3, is EPEVTQTPSHQVTQMGQEVILRCVPISNHLYFYWYRQILGQKVEFLVSFYNNEISEKSEIFDDQFSVERPDGSNFTLKIRSTKLEDSAMYFCASSPSGVSTDTQYFGPGTRLTVL.

This rearrangement joins TRBV5-4 to TRBJ2-7; D may be TRBD2 (5 bases). CDR3 size: 18 residues. The germline V gene has CDR1 SGHNT and CDR2 YYREEE (reference sequence). Trimming took off 3 bases at V and 2 bases at J, with 24 bases between the two ends. The CDR3 bases are TGTGCCAGCAGCTCCCCGGGTAGCGCCGACTCCAACGCCTACGAGCAGTACTTC. It translates to CASSSPGSADSNAYEQYF.

J is TRBJ1-1 and V is TRBV29-1; D unresolved. CDR3 length equals 10 residues. Trimming took 7 bases from V and 1 from J, leaving 4 bases between them. The germline V gene encodes CDR1 SQVTM and CDR2 ANQGSEA. The CDR3 sequence: CSAKNTEAFF. The CDR3 DNA reads as TGCAGCGCTAAGAACACTGAAGCTTTCTTT.

The genes are TRBV7-2 and TRBJ2-7; D is possibly TRBD2 (5 bases). Germline values: CDR1 SGHTA, CDR2 FQGNSA. This CDR3 comprises 16 residues. V was cut by 2 bases and J by 2 bases, with 16 bases left in between. CDR3 nucleotides: TGTGCCAGCAGCTTAAAATCAGCCGGACTTACCTACGAGCAGTACTTC. Its protein is CASSLKSAGLTYEQYF.

The chain joins TRBV6-1 to TRBJ1-3; D ambiguous. V gave up 8 bases and J gave up 4 bases, with 18 bases separating them. The CDR3 spans 15 residues. Germline V CDR1 and CDR2: MNHNS, SASEGT. CDR3 in DNA: TGTGCCAGCGTCGCACTCTTCTCCCCGGGAAACACCATATATTTT. Its translation: CASVALFSPGNTIYF.

The chain uses TRBV14 and TRBJ1-1; D is ambiguous. Trimming took 5 bases from V and 8 from J, leaving 15 bases between them. The germline V gene has CDR1 SGHDN and CDR2 FVKESK. This CDR3 has 13 residues. The CDR3 loop reads CASSSLVPPEAFF. In DNA form, the CDR3 reads TGTGCCAGCAGCTCTCTCGTCCCCCCCGAAGCTTTCTTT. Full variable domain (missing parts from reference TRBV14 and TRBJ1-1): EAGVTQFPSHSVIEKGQTVTLRCDPISGHDNLYWYRRVMGKEIKFLLHFVKESKQDESGMPNNRFLAERTGGTYSTLKVQPAELEDSGVYFCASSSLVPPEAFFGQGTRLTVV.

The V and J genes are TRBV7-2 and TRBJ1-1; no reliable D call. V gave up 0 bases and J gave up 1 base, with 6 bases separating them. This CDR3 comprises 14 residues. The germline V gene has CDR1 SGHTA and CDR2 FQGNSA. The CDR3 DNA follows: TGTGCCAGCAGCTTAGCGCACAGGAACACTGAAGCTTTCTTT. It specifies CASSLAHRNTEAFF.

The rearrangement uses TRBV11-2 and TRBJ2-3; the D gene is possibly TRBD2 (6 bases). V was pared by 1 base and J by 0 bases, with 8 bases between. CDR1 is SGHAT, CDR2 FQNNGV, per germline. The length of the CDR3 is 15 residues. For the CDR3, the DNA is TGTGCCAGCAGCTTAGTGGAGGGAAGCACAGATACGCAGTATTTT. This encodes CASSLVEGSTDTQYF.

A note on this clone: Germline and junction disagree at one end, which may indicate a read error. V gene TRBV5-1 combines with J gene TRBJ1-2, with TRBD1 matching over 10 bases. CDR3 length equals 16 residues. The germline V gene has CDR1 SGHRS and CDR2 YFSETQ. The CDR3 protein is CASSLASTGGLPGYSF. In DNA, the CDR3 is TGCGCCAGCAGCTTGGCTTCGACAGGGGGCCTACCTGGGTACTCCTTC.

The CDR3 region is CASTAQGAGTEAFF. CDR3 in DNA: TGTGCCAGCACCGCCCAGGGGGCCGGGACTGAAGCTTTCTTT. The genes are TRBV2 and TRBJ1-1, with TRBD1 matching 8 bases. CDR3 length equals 14 residues. V dropped 7 bases and J dropped 5; count of bases not matched to a gene: 9. Per the germline V gene, CDR1 is SNHLY and CDR2 is FYNNEI.

The rearrangement joins TRBV11-3 to TRBJ2-3; D not certain. Germline CDR1 SGHNT, CDR2 YENEEA. Trimming removed 2 bases from V and 4 bases from J, with 4 bases in between. The CDR3 totals 12 residues. The CDR3 spells CASSLHSDTQYF. In DNA form, the CDR3 reads TGTGCCAGCAGCTTACATTCAGATACGCAGTATTTT. Complete variable domain (other parts from reference TRBV11-3 and TRBJ2-3): EAGVVQSPRYKIIEKKQPVAFWCNPISGHNTLYWYLQNLGQGPELLIRYENEEAVDDSQLPKDRFSAERLKGVDSTLKIQPAELGDSAVYLCASSLHSDTQYFGPGTRLTVL.

The V and J genes are TRBV6-5 and TRBJ2-7, with TRBD2 as a possible D gene (6 bases). Trimming took 5 bases from V and 5 from J, leaving 16 bases between them. CDR3 length: 14 amino acids. The germline gives CDR1 MNHEY, CDR2 SVGAGI. CDR3 sequence: CASSSGRRDDEQYF. DNA for the CDR3: TGTGCCAGCAGTAGCGGGCGCAGGGACGACGAGCAGTACTTC.

This clone was observed a single time. The rearrangement joins TRBV19 to TRBJ1-1, with 8 bases identical to TRBD1. The V segment lost 4 bases and the J segment 6 bases; nucleotides outside the gene matches: 7. Germline V gene data show CDR1 as LNHDA and CDR2 as SQIVND (reference sequence). CDR3 size: 14 residues. The CDR3 DNA follows: TGTGCCAGTAGTAAACCGGACAGGGAAGCTGAAGCTTTCTTT. Translation: CASSKPDREAEAFF.

The chain recombines TRBV6-1 with TRBJ1-2; D is possibly TRBD1 (5 bases). Trimming took 3 bases from V and 4 from J, leaving 15 bases between them. Germline values: CDR1 MNHNS, CDR2 SASEGT. The CDR3 extends over 15 amino acids. In DNA, the CDR3 is TGTGCCAGCAGTGAGTACGGGACTGCTACCTATGGCTACACCTTC. Amino acids: CASSEYGTATYGYTF.

V is TRBV28 and J is TRBJ2-5; 8 bases map to TRBD2. This CDR3 spans 14 amino acids. Germline CDR1 reads MDHEN; CDR2 reads SYDVKM. Unmatched junction bases numbered 5, after V lost 5 bases and J lost 3 bases. CDR3 residues: CASSTSGNEETQYF. The CDR3 DNA sequence: TGTGCCAGCAGTACTAGCGGAAACGAAGAGACCCAGTACTTC.

The chain recombines TRBV6-1 with TRBJ2-1, with 12 bases that match TRBD2. Germline assignment: CDR1 MNHNS and CDR2 SASEGT. CDR3 length equals 18 residues. V trimming: 3 bases; J trimming: 3 bases; junction bases outside the gene matches: 9. The CDR3 DNA follows: TGTGCCAGCAGTGAGGCTAGACTAGCGGGGGATTACTACAATGAGCAGTTCTTC. This encodes CASSEARLAGDYYNEQFF.

This chain links TRBV4-3 with TRBJ1-2; D is ambiguous. The CDR3 loop spans 13 amino acids. Germline V gene lookup returns CDR1 LGHNA and CDR2 YSLEER. V gave up 0 bases and J gave up 6 bases, with 8 bases separating them. The CDR3 here is CASSQEGRNGYTF. Written as DNA, the CDR3 is TGCGCCAGCAGCCAAGAAGGGAGGAATGGCTACACCTTC.